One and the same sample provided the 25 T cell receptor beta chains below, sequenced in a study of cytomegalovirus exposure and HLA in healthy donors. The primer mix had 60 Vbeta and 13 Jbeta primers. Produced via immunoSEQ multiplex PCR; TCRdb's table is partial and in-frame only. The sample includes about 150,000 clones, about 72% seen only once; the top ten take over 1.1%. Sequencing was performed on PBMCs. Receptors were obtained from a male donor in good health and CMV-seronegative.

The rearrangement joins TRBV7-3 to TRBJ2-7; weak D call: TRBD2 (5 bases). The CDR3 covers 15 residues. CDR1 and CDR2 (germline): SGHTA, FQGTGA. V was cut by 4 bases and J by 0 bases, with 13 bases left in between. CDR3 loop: CASSSGFSASYEQYF. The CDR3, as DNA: TGTGCCAGCAGCTCTGGCTTTAGCGCCTCCTACGAGCAGTACTTC.

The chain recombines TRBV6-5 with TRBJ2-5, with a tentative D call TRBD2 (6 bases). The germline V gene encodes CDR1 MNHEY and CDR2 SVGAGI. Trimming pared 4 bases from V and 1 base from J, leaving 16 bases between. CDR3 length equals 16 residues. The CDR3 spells CASSCYPPGLQETQYF. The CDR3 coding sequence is TGTGCCAGCAGTTGCTACCCACCGGGACTCCAAGAGACCCAGTACTTC.

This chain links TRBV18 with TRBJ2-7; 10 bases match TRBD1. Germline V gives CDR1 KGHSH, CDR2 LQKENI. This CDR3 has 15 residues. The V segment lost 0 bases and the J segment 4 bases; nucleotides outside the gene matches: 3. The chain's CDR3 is CASSPPGQGRYEQYF. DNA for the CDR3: TGTGCCAGCTCACCACCGGGACAGGGGAGGTACGAGCAGTACTTC.

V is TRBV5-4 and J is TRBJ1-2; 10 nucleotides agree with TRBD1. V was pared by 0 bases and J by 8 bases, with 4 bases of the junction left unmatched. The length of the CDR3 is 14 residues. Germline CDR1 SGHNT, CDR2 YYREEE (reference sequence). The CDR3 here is CASSLGTGGEGYTF. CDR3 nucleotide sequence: TGTGCCAGCAGCTTGGGGACAGGGGGTGAGGGCTACACCTTC.

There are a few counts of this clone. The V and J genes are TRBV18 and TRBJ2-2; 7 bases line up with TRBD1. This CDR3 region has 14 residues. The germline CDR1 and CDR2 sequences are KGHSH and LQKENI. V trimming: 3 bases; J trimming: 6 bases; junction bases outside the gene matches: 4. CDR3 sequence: CASSPLDRAGELFF. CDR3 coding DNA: TGTGCCAGCTCACCTCTTGACAGGGCCGGGGAGCTGTTTTTT.

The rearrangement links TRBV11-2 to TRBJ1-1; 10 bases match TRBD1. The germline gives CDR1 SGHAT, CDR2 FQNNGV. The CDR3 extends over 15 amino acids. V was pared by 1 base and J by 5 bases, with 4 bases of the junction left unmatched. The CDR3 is CASSLGDRGLTEAFF. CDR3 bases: TGTGCCAGCAGCTTAGGGGACAGGGGATTGACTGAAGCTTTCTTT. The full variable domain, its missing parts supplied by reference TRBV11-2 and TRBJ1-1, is EAGVAQSPRYKIIEKRQSVAFWCNPISGHATLYWYQQILGQGPKLLIQFQNNGVVDDSQLPKDRFSAERLKGVDSTLKIQPAKLEDSAVYLCASSLGDRGLTEAFFGQGTRLTVV.

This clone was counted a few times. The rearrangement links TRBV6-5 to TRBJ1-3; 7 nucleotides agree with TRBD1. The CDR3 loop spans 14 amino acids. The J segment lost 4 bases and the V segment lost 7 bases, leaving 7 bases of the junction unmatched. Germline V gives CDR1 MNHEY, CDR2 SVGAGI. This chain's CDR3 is CASTRGNSGNTIYF. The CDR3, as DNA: TGTGCCAGCACCAGGGGGAATTCGGGAAACACCATATATTTT.

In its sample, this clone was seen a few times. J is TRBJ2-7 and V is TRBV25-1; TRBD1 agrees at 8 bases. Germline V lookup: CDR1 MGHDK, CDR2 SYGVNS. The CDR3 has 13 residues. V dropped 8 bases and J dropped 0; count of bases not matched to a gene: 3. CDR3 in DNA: TGTGCCAGCTCAGGGGGCTCCTCCTACGAGCAGTACTTC. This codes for CASSGGSSYEQYF.

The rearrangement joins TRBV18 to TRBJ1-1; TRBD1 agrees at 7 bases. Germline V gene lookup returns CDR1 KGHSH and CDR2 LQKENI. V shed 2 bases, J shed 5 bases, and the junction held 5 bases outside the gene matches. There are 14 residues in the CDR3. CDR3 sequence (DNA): TGTGCCAGCTCACCAGACAGGGTGGGAACTGAAGCTTTCTTT. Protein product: CASSPDRVGTEAFF.

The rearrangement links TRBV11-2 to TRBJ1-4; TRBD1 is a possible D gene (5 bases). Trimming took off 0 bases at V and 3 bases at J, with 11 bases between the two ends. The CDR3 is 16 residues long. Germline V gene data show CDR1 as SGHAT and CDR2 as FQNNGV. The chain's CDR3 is CASSLDHRSANEKLFF. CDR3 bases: TGTGCCAGCAGCTTAGATCACAGGAGTGCTAATGAAAAACTGTTTTTT. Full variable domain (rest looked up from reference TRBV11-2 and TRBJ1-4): EAGVAQSPRYKIIEKRQSVAFWCNPISGHATLYWYQQILGQGPKLLIQFQNNGVVDDSQLPKDRFSAERLKGVDSTLKIQPAKLEDSAVYLCASSLDHRSANEKLFFGSGTQLSVL.

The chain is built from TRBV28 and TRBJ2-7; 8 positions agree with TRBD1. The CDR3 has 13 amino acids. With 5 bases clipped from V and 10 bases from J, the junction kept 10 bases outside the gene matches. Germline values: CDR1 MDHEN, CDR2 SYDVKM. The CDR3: CASSPRGRGHQYF. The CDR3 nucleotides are TGTGCCAGCAGTCCCCGAGGCAGGGGGCACCAGTACTTC. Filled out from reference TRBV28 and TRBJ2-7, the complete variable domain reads DVKVTQSSRYLVKRTGEKVFLECVQDMDHENMFWYRQDPGLGLRLIYFSYDVKMKEKGDIPEGYSVSREKKERFSLILESASTNQTSMYLCASSPRGRGHQYFGPGTRLTVT.

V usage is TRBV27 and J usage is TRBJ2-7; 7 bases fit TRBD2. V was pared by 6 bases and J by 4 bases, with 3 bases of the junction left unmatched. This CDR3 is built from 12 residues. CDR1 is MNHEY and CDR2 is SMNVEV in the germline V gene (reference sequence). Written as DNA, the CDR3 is TGTGCCAGCAGGGGCGGGGGATACGAGCAGTACTTC. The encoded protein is CASRGGGYEQYF.

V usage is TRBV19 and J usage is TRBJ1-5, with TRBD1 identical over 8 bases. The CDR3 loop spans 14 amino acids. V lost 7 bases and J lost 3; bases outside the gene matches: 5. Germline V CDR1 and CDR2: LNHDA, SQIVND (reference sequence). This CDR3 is CASNRGGSNQPQHF. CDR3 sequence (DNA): TGTGCCAGTAACAGGGGGGGTTCCAATCAGCCCCAGCATTTT.

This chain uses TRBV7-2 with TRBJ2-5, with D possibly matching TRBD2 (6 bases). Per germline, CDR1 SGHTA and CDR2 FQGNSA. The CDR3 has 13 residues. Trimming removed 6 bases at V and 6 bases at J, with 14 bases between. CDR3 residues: CASRRTTIKTQYF. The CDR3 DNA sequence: TGTGCCAGCAGACGGACTACGATCAAGACCCAGTACTTC.

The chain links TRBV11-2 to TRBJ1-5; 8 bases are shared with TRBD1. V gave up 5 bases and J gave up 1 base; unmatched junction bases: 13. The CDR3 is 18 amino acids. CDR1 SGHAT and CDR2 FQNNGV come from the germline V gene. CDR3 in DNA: TGTGCCAGCAGCCTATGGACAGGGTGGAATGTGAGCAATCAGCCCCAGCATTTT. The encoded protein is CASSLWTGWNVSNQPQHF.

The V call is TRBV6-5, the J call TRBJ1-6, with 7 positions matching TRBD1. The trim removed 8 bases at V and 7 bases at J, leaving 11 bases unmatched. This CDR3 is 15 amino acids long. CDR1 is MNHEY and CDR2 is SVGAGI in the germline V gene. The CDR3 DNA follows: TGTGCCAGCCGCACAGGGGCCCCGGGGAATTCACCCCTCCACTTT. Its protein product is CASRTGAPGNSPLHF.

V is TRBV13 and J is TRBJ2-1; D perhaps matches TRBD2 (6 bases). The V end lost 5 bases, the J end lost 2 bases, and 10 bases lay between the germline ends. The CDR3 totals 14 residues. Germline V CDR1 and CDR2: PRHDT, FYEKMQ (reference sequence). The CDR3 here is CASSAGLTYNEQFF. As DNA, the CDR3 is TGTGCCAGCAGCGCGGGACTGACCTACAATGAGCAGTTCTTC.

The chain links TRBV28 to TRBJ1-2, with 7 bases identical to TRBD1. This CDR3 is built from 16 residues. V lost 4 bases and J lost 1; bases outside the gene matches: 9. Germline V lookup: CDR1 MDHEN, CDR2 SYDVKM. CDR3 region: CASSSPGRGLNYGYTF. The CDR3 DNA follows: TGTGCCAGCAGTTCCCCGGGAAGGGGGCTTAACTATGGCTACACCTTC.

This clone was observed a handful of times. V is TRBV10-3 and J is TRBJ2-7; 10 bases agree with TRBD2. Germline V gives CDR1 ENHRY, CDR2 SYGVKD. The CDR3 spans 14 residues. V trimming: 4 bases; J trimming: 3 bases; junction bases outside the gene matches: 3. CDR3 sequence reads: CAISGTSGFYEQYF. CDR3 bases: TGTGCCATCAGTGGGACTAGCGGATTCTACGAGCAGTACTTC.

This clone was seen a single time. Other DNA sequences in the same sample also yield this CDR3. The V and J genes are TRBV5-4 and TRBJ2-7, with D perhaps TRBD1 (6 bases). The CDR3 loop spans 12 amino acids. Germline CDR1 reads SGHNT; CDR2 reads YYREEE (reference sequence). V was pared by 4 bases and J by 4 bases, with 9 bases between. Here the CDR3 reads CASSRDRYEQYF. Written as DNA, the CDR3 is TGTGCCAGCAGCCGTGACAGGTACGAGCAGTACTTC.

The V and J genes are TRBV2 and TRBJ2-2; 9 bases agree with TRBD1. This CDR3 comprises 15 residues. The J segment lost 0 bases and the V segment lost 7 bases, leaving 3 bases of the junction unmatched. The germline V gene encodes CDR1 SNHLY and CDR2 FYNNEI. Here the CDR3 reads CASKQGASNTGELFF. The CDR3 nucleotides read TGTGCCAGCAAACAGGGGGCCTCGAACACCGGGGAGCTGTTTTTT.

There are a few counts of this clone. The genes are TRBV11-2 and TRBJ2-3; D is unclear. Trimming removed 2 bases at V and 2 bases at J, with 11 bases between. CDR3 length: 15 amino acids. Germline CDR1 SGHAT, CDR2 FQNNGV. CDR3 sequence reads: CASSLQRRYTDTQYF. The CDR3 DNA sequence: TGTGCCAGCAGCTTACAACGCAGGTACACAGATACGCAGTATTTT.

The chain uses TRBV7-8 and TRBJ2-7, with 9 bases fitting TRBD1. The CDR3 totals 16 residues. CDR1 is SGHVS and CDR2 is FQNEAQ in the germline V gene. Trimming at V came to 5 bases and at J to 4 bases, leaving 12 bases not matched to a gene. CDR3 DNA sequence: TGTGCCAGCAGCGAAATTACAGGGGGCTACACATACGAGCAGTACTTC. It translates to CASSEITGGYTYEQYF.

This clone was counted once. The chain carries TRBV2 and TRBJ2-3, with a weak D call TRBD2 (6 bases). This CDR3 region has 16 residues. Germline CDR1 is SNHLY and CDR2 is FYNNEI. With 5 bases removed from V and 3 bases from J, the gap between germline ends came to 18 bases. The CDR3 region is CASSREGLDYTDTQYF. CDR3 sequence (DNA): TGTGCCAGCAGTAGAGAGGGGTTGGACTATACAGATACGCAGTATTTT.

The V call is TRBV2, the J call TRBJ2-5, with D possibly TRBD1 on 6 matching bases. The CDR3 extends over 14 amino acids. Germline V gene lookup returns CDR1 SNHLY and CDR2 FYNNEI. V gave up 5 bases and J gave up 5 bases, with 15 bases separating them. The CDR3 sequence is CASSLYRVGETQYF. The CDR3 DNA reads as TGTGCCAGCAGTTTATACAGGGTAGGGGAGACCCAGTACTTC.